What follows are 23 T cell receptor beta chains derived from one specimen sequenced in a study of tumor-infiltrating lymphocytes in localized non-small cell lung cancer. Assay used: immunoSEQ multiplex PCR; TCRdb lists only in-frame clones, some missing. The sample holds about 16,000 clones; around two thirds are singletons and the top ten take 6.5%. The sequencing input was lung tumor tissue. The receptors shown here come from a human donor with non-small cell lung cancer.

The V and J genes are TRBV28 and TRBJ2-7; possibly TRBD1 for D (6 bases). Germline loops: CDR1 MDHEN, CDR2 SYDVKM. Trimming left V 6 bases short and J 3 bases short, with 9 bases between. CDR3 length: 12 amino acids. CDR3 bases: TGTGCCAGCAGACCGACAGGCTACGAGCAGTACTTC. Protein product: CASRPTGYEQYF.

The chain links TRBV5-4 to TRBJ2-7; TRBD1 aligns across 10 bases. CDR1 SGHNT and CDR2 YYREEE come from the germline V gene (reference sequence). The V and J ends lost 4 bases and 2 bases, in that order; junction bases with no gene match: 6. The CDR3 loop spans 15 amino acids. CDR3 sequence reads: CASSADRGLTYEQYF. The CDR3 DNA reads as TGTGCCAGCAGCGCTGACAGGGGGCTCACCTACGAGCAGTACTTC. Combining the CDR3 with reference TRBV5-4 and TRBJ2-7 gives the whole variable domain ETGVTQSPTHLIKTRGQQVTLRCSSQSGHNTVSWYQQALGQGPQFIFQYYREEENGRGNFPPRFSGLQFPNYSSELNVNALELDDSALYLCASSADRGLTYEQYFGPGTRLTVT.

In its sample, this clone was seen a few times. This chain links TRBV18 with TRBJ2-7; possible D gene TRBD1, 5 bases. The V and J ends lost 0 bases and 0 bases respectively, with 9 bases between them. The CDR3 extends over 15 amino acids. CDR1 and CDR2 from the germline V gene are KGHSH and LQKENI. The CDR3 loop is CASSPPSRGSYEQYF. CDR3 sequence (DNA): TGTGCCAGCTCACCACCGAGTAGGGGCTCCTACGAGCAGTACTTC.

CDR3 bases: TGTGCCAGCAGCCAAGATTGGGCTAACTCTGGGGCCAACGTCCTGACTTTC. Residues: CASSQDWANSGANVLTF. The rearrangement links TRBV4-2 to TRBJ2-6; no clear D. V was shortened by 0 bases and J by 0 bases, with 9 bases between the two germline ends. The CDR3 is 17 residues long. From germline, CDR1 is LGHNA and CDR2 YNFKEQ.

The chain couples TRBV7-2 to TRBJ2-2; TRBD2 agrees at 9 bases. The junction had 18 bases not matched to a gene; V was cut back by 4 bases and J by 6 bases. The CDR3 totals 19 residues. Per germline, CDR1 SGHTA and CDR2 FQGNSA. The CDR3 loop is CASSSVWRGGDVVAGELFF. Here the CDR3 DNA reads TGTGCCAGCAGCTCCGTTTGGCGGGGGGGCGACGTAGTCGCCGGGGAGCTGTTTTTT.

The chain links TRBV5-1 to TRBJ2-1; TRBD2 is a possible D gene (5 bases). Looked up from germline, CDR1 is SGHRS and CDR2 is YFSETQ. Trimming took 4 bases from V and 0 from J, leaving 17 bases between them. The CDR3 sequence is 17 residues long. The DNA for the CDR3 is TGCGCCAGCAGCGCGGAGGTTGTCACCTTCTCCTACAATGAGCAGTTCTTC. The encoded protein is CASSAEVVTFSYNEQFF.

The V gene is TRBV12-5, the J gene TRBJ1-3; D gene uncertain. The CDR3 has 13 residues. V was shortened by 9 bases and J by 0 bases, with 9 bases between the two germline ends. The germline gives CDR1 LGHNT, CDR2 FRNRAP. The CDR3 loop reads CASSFASGNTIYF. CDR3 DNA: TGTGCTAGCAGCTTCGCCTCTGGAAACACCATATATTTT.

The V call is TRBV7-2, the J call TRBJ2-3, with TRBD2 matching 7 bases. CDR1 is SGHTA, CDR2 FQGNSA, per germline. V lost 1 base, J lost 4 bases, and 2 bases stayed unmatched. The CDR3 extends over 14 amino acids. This CDR3 is CASSLGLAADTQYF. CDR3 DNA sequence: TGTGCCAGCAGCTTAGGACTAGCCGCAGATACGCAGTATTTT. The full variable domain, in which reference TRBV7-2 and TRBJ2-3 provide the parts outside the CDR3, is GAGVSQSPSNKVTEKGKDVELRCDPISGHTALYWYRQSLGQGLEFLIYFQGNSAPDKSGLPSDRFSAERTGGSVSTLTIQRTQQEDSAVYLCASSLGLAADTQYFGPGTRLTVL.

The gene calls are TRBV4-2 and TRBJ1-1; no clear D gene. From germline, CDR1 is LGHNA and CDR2 YNFKEQ. CDR3 length equals 16 residues. V was clipped by 1 base and J by 7 bases, with 19 bases between them. The CDR3 DNA follows: TGTGCCAGCAGCCAAGCAATCCGACGAGTTTTAGGTGAAGCTTTCTTT. As protein: CASSQAIRRVLGEAFF.

The table lists this clone with a count of one. The chain has TRBV2 and TRBJ1-5; D is unresolved. The CDR3 runs 12 residues. Trimming took off 2 bases at V and 3 bases at J, with 2 bases between the two ends. Germline lookup yields CDR1 SNHLY and CDR2 FYNNEI. The CDR3 region has the DNA TGTGCCAGCAGTGAACCCAATCAGCCCCAGCATTTT. It codes for CASSEPNQPQHF.

The rearrangement uses TRBV19 and TRBJ2-1, with TRBD2 as a possible D gene (6 bases). Looked up from germline, CDR1 is LNHDA and CDR2 is SQIVND (reference sequence). The CDR3 covers 14 residues. Between the trimmed V and J ends, which lost 11 bases and 3 bases, there was a span of 17 bases. The CDR3 nucleotides read TGTGCCGTCAACGCCCCGGGGGACTACAATGAGCAGTTCTTC. This translates into CAVNAPGDYNEQFF.

The rearrangement links TRBV7-9 to TRBJ2-3; D perhaps matches TRBD2 (7 bases). CDR3 length: 15 amino acids. V lost 3 bases to trimming and J lost 1 base, with 11 bases between them. In germline, CDR1 is SEHNR, CDR2 FQNEAQ (reference sequence). CDR3 residues: CASSFGGGRTDTQYF. In nucleotides, the CDR3 is TGTGCCAGCAGCTTTGGGGGGGGCCGCACAGATACGCAGTATTTT.

The rearrangement links TRBV16 to TRBJ1-1; D is perhaps TRBD1 (5 bases). This CDR3 region has 11 residues. Trimming pared 11 bases from V and 9 bases from J, leaving 16 bases between. Germline-derived CDR1 and CDR2 are KGHSY and FQNENV. For the CDR3, the DNA is TGTGCCCTCTCAGGGCAGGGCAAAGCTTTCTTT. This gives the protein CALSGQGKAFF.

This clone was found a few times. V gene TRBV5-4 combines with J gene TRBJ2-1, with 9 bases lining up with TRBD2. Trimming at V came to 0 bases and at J to 4 bases, leaving 8 bases not matched to a gene. This CDR3 spans 17 amino acids. CDR1 and CDR2 from the germline V gene are SGHNT and YYREEE (reference sequence). The CDR3 nucleotides read TGTGCCAGCAGCTTGGACGGGCTGACTAGCGGTTACAATGAGCAGTTCTTC. This encodes CASSLDGLTSGYNEQFF. Filled out from reference TRBV5-4 and TRBJ2-1, the complete variable domain reads ETGVTQSPTHLIKTRGQQVTLRCSSQSGHNTVSWYQQALGQGPQFIFQYYREEENGRGNFPPRFSGLQFPNYSSELNVNALELDDSALYLCASSLDGLTSGYNEQFFGPGTRLTVL.

V is TRBV27 and J is TRBJ2-7, with D perhaps matching TRBD1 (5 bases). This CDR3 contains 15 residues. The ends were cut back, 5 bases at V and 2 bases at J, with 16 bases in the middle. Germline V gene lookup returns CDR1 MNHEY and CDR2 SMNVEV (reference sequence). The DNA for the CDR3 is TGTGCCAGCAGTCCACTGTTAGGGGAAACCTACGAGCAGTACTTC. As protein: CASSPLLGETYEQYF.

The table lists this clone with a count of one. V gene TRBV5-6 combines with J gene TRBJ2-7; D uncertain. The V gene's germline CDR1 is SGHDT and CDR2 YYEEEE. The CDR3 loop spans 13 amino acids. Trimming removed 0 bases at V and 2 bases at J, with 6 bases between. CDR3 sequence reads: CASSLGRTYEQYF. The DNA of the CDR3 is TGTGCCAGCAGCTTGGGCCGAACCTACGAGCAGTACTTC.

The table lists this clone with a few counts. V and J are TRBV9 and TRBJ2-3; the D gene is possibly TRBD2 (6 bases). The CDR3 is 17 amino acids. With 0 bases removed from V and 5 bases from J, the gap between germline ends came to 19 bases. CDR1 SGDLS and CDR2 YYNGEE come from the germline V gene. For the CDR3, the DNA is TGTGCCAGCAGCGTAGGCCCCTTCGCCCTGGGAGGAGATACGCAGTATTTT. This sequence encodes CASSVGPFALGGDTQYF.

The chain is built from TRBV27 and TRBJ1-5, with D perhaps matching TRBD1 (5 bases). V lost 5 bases to trimming and J lost 4 bases, with 15 bases between them. Germline CDR1 reads MNHEY; CDR2 reads SMNVEV (reference sequence). The CDR3 is 15 residues long. The DNA for the CDR3 is TGTGCCAGCAGTCTACAGGCGTTCGGGAATCAGCCCCAGCATTTT. It is translated as CASSLQAFGNQPQHF.

This clone is medium-sized in the sample. The genes are TRBV30 and TRBJ2-3; the D gene is possibly TRBD2 (5 bases). Germline CDR1 reads GTSNPN; CDR2 reads SVGIG (reference sequence). Trimming took off 3 bases at V and 5 bases at J, with 9 bases between the two ends. The CDR3 loop spans 12 amino acids. CDR3: CAWRYGGDTQYF. The DNA of the CDR3 is TGTGCCTGGAGGTACGGAGGAGATACGCAGTATTTT.

This clone has more than one count but fewer than ten. V and J are TRBV6-1 and TRBJ2-5, with D uncertain. CDR3 length equals 14 residues. Trimming cost V 5 bases and J 3 bases, with 13 bases left between them. The V gene's germline CDR1 is MNHNS and CDR2 SASEGT. CDR3 protein: CASSLRRIEETQYF. CDR3 DNA sequence: TGTGCCAGCAGTCTCCGGCGGATTGAAGAGACCCAGTACTTC.

The rearrangement uses TRBV28 and TRBJ1-2, with 9 bases identical to TRBD1. CDR3 length: 13 residues. V was clipped by 6 bases and J by 8 bases; unmatched bases: 7. The germline V gene encodes CDR1 MDHEN and CDR2 SYDVKM. The CDR3 sequence is CASSPGTGIGYTF. CDR3 DNA sequence: TGTGCCAGCAGCCCCGGGACAGGGATCGGCTACACCTTC.

This clone showed up just once. The chain carries TRBV5-4 and TRBJ2-1, with 9 bases matching TRBD2. The germline V gene encodes CDR1 SGHNT and CDR2 YYREEE (reference sequence). J lost 15 bases, V lost 4 bases, and 17 bases had no gene match. The CDR3 consists of 15 residues. The CDR3 is CASSGRSGLASHPFF. The CDR3 coding sequence is TGTGCCAGCAGCGGGAGATCAGGACTAGCGAGTCACCCGTTCTTC.

This clone has a single count. V gene TRBV4-3 combines with J gene TRBJ2-1; D is uncertain. The CDR3 extends over 16 amino acids. Germline V CDR1 and CDR2: LGHNA, YSLEER. Deletions cut 0 bases from V and 4 bases from J, with 13 bases between. The CDR3 DNA sequence: TGCGCCAGCAGCCAAGATTGGGGTTCTTCTTACAATGAGCAGTTCTTC. This codes for CASSQDWGSSYNEQFF.